This T cell receptor beta chain was retrieved from a study of Ad26.COV2.S vaccination and SARS-CoV-2 variants. TCRdb's table, derived via immunoSEQ multiplex PCR, lists solely in-frame clones and lacks some. This table has about 400,000 clones, around 85% appearing once. Germline V gene lookup returns CDR1 MNHEY and CDR2 SVGAGI. CDR3 size: 13 residues. V dropped 4 bases and J dropped 6; count of bases not matched to a gene: 5. Indicated treatment: 15 to 20 received Ad26.COV2.S at low or high dose, single or two shots; about 5 received placebo; per-sample allocation not given. Sampling took place 63 days after the first vaccine or placebo injection. Recruitment in Boston yielded a donor of adult age, 18-55 years. This vaccine is an Ad26 vector that expresses the Wuhan-strain SARS-CoV-2 spike.

This TCR came from a person between 18 and 59 years old who received the Ad26.COV2.S COVID-19 vaccine or a placebo. This specimen consisted of peripheral blood, obtained in a trial of Ad26.COV2.S vaccine versus placebo. The V gene is TRBV6-5, the J gene TRBJ1-2; 7 positions agree with TRBD1. In nucleotides, the CDR3 is TGTGCCAGCAGTTCACCTCAGGGGGATGGCTACACCTTC. Translating gives CASSSPQGDGYTF.